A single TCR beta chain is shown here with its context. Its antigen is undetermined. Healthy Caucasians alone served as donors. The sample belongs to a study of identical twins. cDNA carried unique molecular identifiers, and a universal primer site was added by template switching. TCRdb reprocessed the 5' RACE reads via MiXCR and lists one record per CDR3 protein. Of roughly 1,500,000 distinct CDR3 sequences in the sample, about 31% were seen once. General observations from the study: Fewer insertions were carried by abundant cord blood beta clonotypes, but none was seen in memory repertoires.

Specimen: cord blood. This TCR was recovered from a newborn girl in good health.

The chain's CDR3 is CASSLVGWLSTPRYEQYF. CDR3 nucleotides: TGTGCCAGCAGTTTAGTAGGGTGGCTTTCGACCCCTCGCTACGAGCAGTACTTC. The chain combines TRBV12-3 or TRBV12-4 with TRBJ2-7; D is ambiguous. The V end lost 1 base, the J end lost 3 bases, and 22 bases lay between the germline ends. The length of the CDR3 is 18 residues.